This T cell receptor beta chain was documented in a study of T cells in Graves' hyperthyroidism and ophthalmopathy. CDR1 is ENHRY and CDR2 is SYGVKD in the germline V gene. The CDR3 totals 16 residues. V was clipped by 4 bases and J by 7 bases; unmatched bases: 11. TCR beta CDR3 regions were amplified from RNA transcripts. When the TCR CDR3 underwent first-round RT-PCR, the HTBI primer set was used. TCRdb used MiXCR to reprocess the multiplex PCR reads, holding one entry per CDR3 protein. In the table there are 600,000 to 650,000 distinct CDR3 sequences, around 21% of which are singletons. J is TRBJ2-2 and V is TRBV10-3; 8 nucleotides match TRBD2. Sequencing input: blood. The clonotype was recovered from a man in his thirties or forties with Graves' ophthalmopathy. The CDR3 DNA sequence: TGTGCCATCAGTGTGGAGCCAGCGGGAGTCGTCGGGGAGCTGTTTTTT. Amino acids: CAISVEPAGVVGELFF.